The 23 T cell receptor beta chains presented below share a single source sample, sequenced in a study of STAT5B mutations in CD4+ large granular lymphocyte leukemia. The table came from immunoSEQ multiplex PCR; TCRdb's copy has only in-frame clones and leaves some out. The sample contains tens of thousands of clones, around 81% of which appear only once. Material: CD4+ T cells from blood buffy coats. These receptors came from a human donor in good health.

The chain combines TRBV29-1 with TRBJ1-3, with D maybe TRBD1 (5 bases). The length of the CDR3 is 12 residues. Germline CDR1 SQVTM, CDR2 ANQGSEA. The V and J ends lost 6 bases and 8 bases respectively, with 14 bases between them. In DNA, the CDR3 is TGCAGCGTCGTGCAGGGCGGATACACCATATATTTT. Protein product: CSVVQGGYTIYF.

This chain links TRBV9 with TRBJ2-1; 10 bases are a match to TRBD2. CDR1 and CDR2 from the germline V gene are SGDLS and YYNGEE. V lost 2 bases and J lost 4; bases outside the gene matches: 0. CDR3 length equals 14 residues. The CDR3 sequence: CASSVGLAYNEQFF. CDR3 sequence (DNA): TGTGCCAGCAGCGTGGGACTAGCGTACAATGAGCAGTTCTTC.

The V call is TRBV28, the J call TRBJ2-7; D possibly matches TRBD1 or TRBD2 (5 bases each). Trimming left V 5 bases short and J 4 bases short, with 15 bases between. Germline V CDR1 and CDR2: MDHEN, SYDVKM. The CDR3 runs to 14 residues. The CDR3 bases are TGTGCCAGCAGTCAGTTGGGGGTTGGATACGAGCAGTACTTC. This sequence encodes CASSQLGVGYEQYF.

V gene TRBV10-3 combines with J gene TRBJ2-3; D may correspond to TRBD1 or TRBD2 (5 bases each). CDR1 is ENHRY, CDR2 SYGVKD, per germline. V was trimmed by 3 bases and J by 2 bases, leaving 12 bases between them. The CDR3 totals 15 residues. The CDR3 sequence: CAISELGAVTDTQYF. The CDR3 nucleotides read TGTGCCATCAGTGAACTAGGGGCCGTCACAGATACGCAGTATTTT.

This clone was counted a few times. The rearrangement uses TRBV19 and TRBJ2-4; D remains ambiguous. From germline, CDR1 is LNHDA and CDR2 SQIVND (reference sequence). The CDR3 has 14 residues. V gave up 5 bases and J gave up 0 bases, with 8 bases separating them. The CDR3 protein is CASSPPLAKNIQYF. The CDR3, as DNA: TGTGCCAGTAGTCCACCCTTAGCCAAAAACATTCAGTACTTC.

The V gene is TRBV5-1, the J gene TRBJ2-5; 10 bases match TRBD2. The V gene's germline CDR1 is SGHRS and CDR2 YFSETQ. Trimming removed 0 bases from V and 2 bases from J; junction bases left unmatched: 7. This CDR3 spans 17 amino acids. The CDR3, as DNA: TGCGCCAGCAGCTTGGGCCTAGCGGGAGTAGGGCAAGAGACCCAGTACTTC. Translation gives CASSLGLAGVGQETQYF.

In its sample, this clone was seen once. The CDR3 here is CASRLGAVETQYF. CDR3 nucleotides: TGTGCCAGCAGACTCGGAGCGGTAGAGACCCAGTACTTC. The chain joins TRBV7-2 to TRBJ2-5; D perhaps matches TRBD2 (5 bases). CDR3 length: 13 residues. Trimming shortened V by 6 bases and J by 4 bases, and 12 bases separated the two germline ends. Germline CDR1 reads SGHTA; CDR2 reads FQGNSA.

The chain has TRBV4-2 and TRBJ2-2; D may be TRBD1 (6 bases). The CDR3 has 15 amino acids. Germline V gene lookup returns CDR1 LGHNA and CDR2 YNFKEQ. The V end lost 4 bases, the J end lost 0 bases, and 9 bases lay between the germline ends. CDR3 protein: CASSPGQANTGELFF. The CDR3 coding sequence is TGTGCCAGCAGCCCGGGACAAGCGAACACCGGGGAGCTGTTTTTT.

This clone was seen once. The rearrangement uses TRBV28 and TRBJ1-1; D possibly corresponds to TRBD1 (5 bases). The germline V gene has CDR1 MDHEN and CDR2 SYDVKM. V dropped 3 bases and J dropped 1 base, with 9 bases sitting between them. This CDR3 comprises 14 residues. CDR3: CASSFVTENTEAFF. The DNA of the CDR3 is TGTGCCAGCAGTTTCGTGACAGAGAACACTGAAGCTTTCTTT. Based on the CDR3 plus reference TRBV28 and TRBJ1-1, the full variable domain is DVKVTQSSRYLVKRTGEKVFLECVQDMDHENMFWYRQDPGLGLRLIYFSYDVKMKEKGDIPEGYSVSREKKERFSLILESASTNQTSMYLCASSFVTENTEAFFGQGTRLTVV.

This clone was detected once. Here the CDR3 reads CASSLSISYEQYF. The CDR3 DNA reads as TGTGCCAGCAGTTTATCGATCTCCTACGAGCAGTACTTC. V and J are TRBV27 and TRBJ2-7; D unresolved. This CDR3 contains 13 residues. V was trimmed by 0 bases and J by 0 bases, leaving 3 bases between them. The V gene's germline CDR1 is MNHEY and CDR2 SMNVEV (reference sequence).

The V gene is TRBV5-4, the J gene TRBJ2-5; D is unclear. This CDR3 has 12 residues. V lost 1 base, J lost 7 bases, and 8 bases lay in between. Germline V gene sequence: CDR1 SGHNT, CDR2 YYREEE (reference sequence). The CDR3: CASSLTRGTQYF. The CDR3 DNA sequence: TGTGCCAGCAGCTTGACCCGCGGGACCCAGTACTTC.

V is TRBV5-1 and J is TRBJ2-1; TRBD2 is a possible D gene (5 bases). From germline, CDR1 is SGHRS and CDR2 YFSETQ. CDR3 length: 13 residues. Trimming pared 3 bases from V and 10 bases from J, leaving 14 bases between. This CDR3 reads CASSSRTSREQFF. CDR3 nucleotide sequence: TGCGCCAGCAGCTCACGGACTTCTAGGGAGCAGTTCTTC.

V usage is TRBV28 and J usage is TRBJ2-3; D ambiguous. V shed 5 bases and J shed 0 bases, with 15 bases lying between them. Germline CDR1 reads MDHEN; CDR2 reads SYDVKM. The CDR3 spans 16 residues. DNA for the CDR3: TGTGCCAGCAGTGGTTCGGACCCGGCTAGCACAGATACGCAGTATTTT. It encodes CASSGSDPASTDTQYF.

The chain is built from TRBV19 and TRBJ2-1, with D hard to call. The CDR3 totals 12 residues. Trimming took off 9 bases at V and 5 bases at J, with 11 bases between the two ends. The germline gives CDR1 LNHDA, CDR2 SQIVND (reference sequence). CDR3 amino acids: CASSAFNNEQFF. For the CDR3, the DNA is TGTGCCAGCTCAGCGTTCAACAATGAGCAGTTCTTC.

This chain links TRBV27 with TRBJ2-1; D perhaps matches TRBD2 (5 bases). This CDR3 contains 15 residues. V lost 5 bases and J lost 0, with 11 bases in between. CDR1 MNHEY and CDR2 SMNVEV come from the germline V gene (reference sequence). The CDR3 spells CASSRLTSSYNEQFF. The CDR3 bases are TGTGCCAGCAGTCGTTTAACTAGCTCCTACAATGAGCAGTTCTTC.

V usage is TRBV9 and J usage is TRBJ1-5; 7 bases are a match to TRBD1. J lost 6 bases, V lost 0 bases, and 6 bases had no gene match. The CDR3 runs to 15 residues. Germline V gene sequence: CDR1 SGDLS, CDR2 YYNGEE. This CDR3 reads CASSVDAAGGQPQHF. The CDR3 DNA follows: TGTGCCAGCAGCGTAGATGCCGCAGGGGGTCAGCCCCAGCATTTT.

The chain links TRBV28 to TRBJ2-7; D gene unclear. Germline CDR1 MDHEN, CDR2 SYDVKM. Trimming left V 2 bases short and J 3 bases short, with 5 bases between. The length of the CDR3 is 12 residues. The chain's CDR3 is CASSLNVYEQYF. DNA of the CDR3: TGTGCCAGCAGTTTAAACGTCTACGAGCAGTACTTC.

V is TRBV7-9 and J is TRBJ1-3, with 7 bases lining up with TRBD1. The CDR3 loop spans 17 amino acids. V lost 2 bases and J lost 1; bases outside the gene matches: 8. CDR1 and CDR2 from the germline V gene are SEHNR and FQNEAQ (reference sequence). CDR3 amino acids: CASSLRGSTGSGNTIYF. Written as DNA, the CDR3 is TGTGCCAGCAGCTTAAGGGGATCGACAGGGTCTGGAAACACCATATATTTT.

The chain carries TRBV7-2 and TRBJ2-7, with unresolved D. CDR1 and CDR2 (germline): SGHTA, FQGNSA. V gave up 5 bases and J gave up 5 bases, with 10 bases separating them. The CDR3 has 12 residues. Here the CDR3 DNA reads TGTGCCAGCAGCCCCGACCCGAACGAGCAGTACTTC. It yields the protein CASSPDPNEQYF.

The chain links TRBV6-5 to TRBJ2-7, with D perhaps TRBD1 (6 bases). The length of the CDR3 is 14 residues. The V gene lost 6 bases and the J gene lost 7 bases, with 19 bases spanning the gap. Germline V gene data show CDR1 as MNHEY and CDR2 as SVGAGI. DNA of the CDR3: TGTGCCAGCAGCCACAGGGTCGGGGTAGAGGAGCAGTACTTC. This sequence encodes CASSHRVGVEEQYF.

This chain links TRBV19 with TRBJ2-2; the match to TRBD2 covers 12 bases. V shed 7 bases, J shed 2 bases, and the junction held 8 bases outside the gene matches. This CDR3 spans 17 amino acids. In germline, CDR1 is LNHDA, CDR2 SQIVND (reference sequence). CDR3 region: CASNSPGLAGNTGELFF. The CDR3 DNA is TGTGCCAGTAACTCTCCGGGACTAGCGGGTAACACCGGGGAGCTGTTTTTT.

The chain uses TRBV10-2 and TRBJ2-1, with TRBD2 identical over 8 bases. The CDR3 spans 13 residues. V trimming: 6 bases; J trimming: 9 bases; junction bases outside the gene matches: 7. Per germline, CDR1 WSHSY and CDR2 SAAADI. CDR3 sequence reads: CASRLAGSGEQFF. CDR3 in DNA: TGCGCCAGCAGGCTAGCGGGTTCCGGTGAGCAGTTCTTC.

The chain is built from TRBV5-1 and TRBJ2-7; no clear D gene. CDR1 and CDR2 from the germline V gene are SGHRS and YFSETQ. The CDR3 is made up of 15 amino acids. Trimming removed 0 bases from V and 1 base from J, with 11 bases in between. Here the CDR3 reads CASSLGVSPSYEQYF. As DNA, the CDR3 is TGCGCCAGCAGCTTGGGTGTGTCCCCATCCTACGAGCAGTACTTC.